One TCR beta chain is described in this entry. The antigen remains undetermined. This sample stems from a study of human T cells and chemical hapten exposure. The overall study: The patients were mostly female; they had alopecia areata, totalis or universalis. Study-wide findings and caveats: Patch test score tracked positively with PT1 expanded TCR counts.

The time point is: patch test 1, 2 weeks after DPC sensitization. The treatment was: therapeutic diphenylcyclopropenone sensitization with weekly scalp DPC. Blood was collected ahead of every patch test applied. RNA extraction used unfractionated whole blood as the source of total RNA. TCRdb independently ran MiXCR on the RACE reads; one entry per CDR3 protein. The sample has around 120,000 distinct CDR3 sequences; about 13% are singletons. The origin of this receptor is a man aged 18 to 30 with alopecia areata. Some clones in this sample may be carry-over from other donors' samples. Sequencing was performed on whole blood, taken in connection with sensitization to the hapten diphenylcyclopropenone (DPC).

CDR3 loop: CASSYSNARRDFNQPQHF. The DNA of the CDR3 is TGTGCCAGCAGTTACTCGAACGCTAGGAGGGATTTCAATCAGCCCCAGCATTTT. The gene calls are TRBV6-2 or TRBV6-3 and TRBJ1-5; D call uncertain. Looked up from germline, CDR1 is MNHEY and CDR2 is SVGEGT. This CDR3 spans 18 amino acids. Trimming shortened V by 0 bases and J by 3 bases, and 18 bases separated the two germline ends.